Each of the 24 T cell receptor beta chains below was sequenced from the same sample in a study of brain T cells in children with intractable seizures. The assay was immunoSEQ multiplex PCR, and TCRdb's table has in-frame clones only and misses some. The profile shows roughly 110,000 clones, 94% of them singletons. Material: peripheral blood, obtained at surgery. Source of these receptors: a boy younger than two with hemimegalencephaly and intractable seizures.

This clone was observed a single time. V is TRBV2 and J is TRBJ2-3; the match to TRBD2 covers 10 bases. In germline, CDR1 is SNHLY, CDR2 FYNNEI. J gave up 6 bases and V 7 bases, and 16 bases lay outside the gene matches. The CDR3 runs 17 residues. The CDR3 region has the DNA TGTGCCAGCATGAGGTCGACATTAGCGGGAGGTATCGATACGCAGTATTTT. Amino acids: CASMRSTLAGGIDTQYF.

The chain links TRBV19 to TRBJ1-1, with D perhaps TRBD1 (5 bases). The CDR3 totals 13 residues. The ends were cut back, 3 bases at V and 7 bases at J, with 12 bases in the middle. In germline, CDR1 is LNHDA, CDR2 SQIVND (reference sequence). CDR3 amino acids: CASSIWGFVEAFF. The CDR3 nucleotides read TGTGCCAGTAGTATTTGGGGGTTCGTTGAAGCTTTCTTT. Complete variable domain (other parts from reference TRBV19 and TRBJ1-1): DGGITQSPKYLFRKEGQNVTLSCEQNLNHDAMYWYRQDPGQGLRLIYYSQIVNDFQKGDIAEGYSVSREKKESFPLTVTSAQKNPTAFYLCASSIWGFVEAFFGQGTRLTVV.

The V gene is TRBV6-1, the J gene TRBJ1-4; 7 bases map to TRBD1. CDR3 length: 14 amino acids. Trimming took 2 bases from V and 7 from J; bases not matched to a gene: 4. Germline V gives CDR1 MNHNS, CDR2 SASEGT. The CDR3 DNA follows: TGTGCCAGCAGTGAAAGGAGGGACAGTGAAAAACTGTTTTTT. It specifies CASSERRDSEKLFF.

CDR3 bases: TGTGCCAGCAGCTTAACTAGCGGGAGGGCCGAGAAAGATACGCAGTATTTT. Translating gives CASSLTSGRAEKDTQYF. V usage is TRBV7-2 and J usage is TRBJ2-3, with 13 bases matching TRBD2. The junction had 7 bases not matched to a gene; V was cut back by 2 bases and J by 5 bases. Germline loops: CDR1 SGHTA, CDR2 FQGNSA. The CDR3 loop spans 17 amino acids.

This clone was recorded once. CDR3 nucleotide sequence: TGTGCCACCAGCAGAGCAGGGGGTCCCCATGGCTACACCTTC. This gives the protein CATSRAGGPHGYTF. The chain is built from TRBV15 and TRBJ1-2, with 7 bases lining up with TRBD1. The germline V gene has CDR1 LNHNV and CDR2 YYDKDF (reference sequence). The ends lost 1 base at V and 6 bases at J; junction bases unmatched: 5. The CDR3 extends over 14 amino acids.

V gene TRBV14 combines with J gene TRBJ2-7; D tentatively fits TRBD1 or TRBD2 (6 bases each). Germline V lookup: CDR1 SGHDN, CDR2 FVKESK. Trimming took 4 bases from V and 6 from J, leaving 16 bases between them. This CDR3 has 14 amino acids. The CDR3 here is CASSRGARGIEQYF. CDR3 in DNA: TGTGCCAGCAGCCGCGGGGCTAGGGGGATCGAGCAGTACTTC.

V usage is TRBV6-5 and J usage is TRBJ1-2; TRBD1 is a possible D gene (5 bases). The CDR3 extends over 12 amino acids. V gave up 11 bases and J gave up 4 bases, with 14 bases separating them. Germline-derived CDR1 and CDR2 are MNHEY and SVGAGI. DNA for the CDR3: TGTGCCTTCCGGGCAGGGCTCTATGGCTACACCTTC. Translation gives CAFRAGLYGYTF.

The J gene is TRBJ1-4, the V gene TRBV24-1; no reliable D call. The CDR3 is 13 residues long. The germline V gene has CDR1 KGHDR and CDR2 SFDVKD. V lost 3 bases to trimming and J lost 5 bases, with 6 bases between them. DNA of the CDR3: TGTGCCACCAGTGATGCGGGCAATGAAAAACTGTTTTTT. This encodes CATSDAGNEKLFF.

The chain has TRBV19 and TRBJ2-7; 7 bases line up with TRBD2. The CDR3 covers 15 residues. Germline CDR1 LNHDA, CDR2 SQIVND (reference sequence). V trimming: 6 bases; J trimming: 0 bases; junction bases outside the gene matches: 8. This CDR3 is CASSFGASGSYEQYF. CDR3 coding DNA: TGTGCCAGTAGCTTTGGGGCTAGCGGCTCCTACGAGCAGTACTTC.

This chain uses TRBV6-5 with TRBJ2-5; no clear D gene. Trimming pared 0 bases from V and 5 bases from J, leaving 7 bases between. The germline V gene has CDR1 MNHEY and CDR2 SVGAGI. This CDR3 spans 13 amino acids. CDR3 sequence: CASSYSPRETQYF. The CDR3 nucleotides read TGTGCCAGCAGTTACTCACCCAGGGAGACCCAGTACTTC.

Turning to this clone: Distinct nucleotide sequences in the sample also encode this CDR3. The rearrangement joins TRBV19 to TRBJ1-2; perhaps TRBD1 as D (5 bases). V was clipped by 1 base and J by 2 bases, with 8 bases between them. Germline V lookup: CDR1 LNHDA, CDR2 SQIVND (reference sequence). This CDR3 comprises 14 residues. The CDR3, as DNA: TGTGCCAGTAGTATAGGGTCAGGGAACTATGGCTACACCTTC. Amino acids: CASSIGSGNYGYTF.

The chain has TRBV6-2 or TRBV6-3 and TRBJ2-7, with unresolved D. Germline-derived CDR1 and CDR2 are MNHEY and SVGEGT. The V end lost 4 bases, the J end lost 1 base, and 11 bases lay between the germline ends. The CDR3 length is 14 residues. CDR3 sequence (DNA): TGTGCCAGCAGTTGGATCGGGCTTTCCTACGAGCAGTACTTC. As protein: CASSWIGLSYEQYF.

The rearrangement links TRBV9 to TRBJ2-5, with 8 nucleotides matching TRBD2. The CDR3 consists of 16 residues. V gave up 4 bases and J gave up 4 bases; unmatched junction bases: 12. Per germline, CDR1 SGDLS and CDR2 YYNGEE. CDR3 loop: CASSPRGAGVRETQYF. In DNA, the CDR3 is TGTGCCAGCAGCCCCAGGGGAGCGGGAGTGCGAGAGACCCAGTACTTC.

The V and J genes are TRBV5-4 and TRBJ2-3; TRBD2 aligns across 10 bases. The V segment lost 4 bases and the J segment 6 bases; nucleotides outside the gene matches: 5. The CDR3 is 14 amino acids. Per the germline V gene, CDR1 is SGHNT and CDR2 is YYREEE (reference sequence). CDR3 residues: CASSQEREGDTQYF. For the CDR3, the DNA is TGTGCCAGCAGCCAAGAGCGGGAGGGGGATACGCAGTATTTT.

The V and J genes are TRBV3-1 (or the pseudogene TRBV3-2) and TRBJ1-4; D call uncertain. This CDR3 is 14 amino acids long. Trimming removed 6 bases from V and 2 bases from J, with 10 bases in between. CDR1 is LGHDT, CDR2 YNNKEL, per germline (reference sequence). The chain's CDR3 is CASSTMATNEKLFF. CDR3 nucleotides: TGTGCCAGCAGTACAATGGCTACTAATGAAAAACTGTTTTTT.

The chain couples TRBV5-6 to TRBJ1-2, with a weak D call TRBD1 (5 bases). The V end was cut by 4 bases, the J end by 4 bases, with 11 bases between. The CDR3 length is 13 residues. Germline V gene lookup returns CDR1 SGHDT and CDR2 YYEEEE. CDR3 nucleotides: TGTGCCAGCAGCCCGACAGTCGTCTATGGCTACACCTTC. This translates into CASSPTVVYGYTF.

J is TRBJ2-5 and V is TRBV19, with D possibly being TRBD2 (6 bases). Deletions cut 8 bases from V and 5 bases from J, with 15 bases between. Germline-derived CDR1 and CDR2 are LNHDA and SQIVND (reference sequence). The CDR3 runs to 13 residues. The CDR3 reads CASRTPGRETQYF. The DNA for the CDR3 is TGTGCCAGTCGGACGCCGGGGAGGGAGACCCAGTACTTC.

This chain links TRBV28 with TRBJ2-3; 7 bases are a match to TRBD1. This CDR3 has 15 amino acids. Germline assignment: CDR1 MDHEN and CDR2 SYDVKM. The trim removed 4 bases at V and 11 bases at J, leaving 15 bases unmatched. As DNA, the CDR3 is TGTGCCAGCAGTTACGCGGACAGGCGCTCTTCTCAGCAGTATTTT. Protein product: CASSYADRRSSQQYF.

The V and J genes are TRBV2 and TRBJ2-2; 9 bases match TRBD1. V dropped 6 bases and J dropped 3; count of bases not matched to a gene: 5. CDR3 length: 15 amino acids. Germline CDR1 and CDR2: SNHLY and FYNNEI. CDR3 sequence: CASRRDRVDTGELFF. The CDR3 DNA reads TGTGCCAGCAGGCGGGACAGGGTTGACACCGGGGAGCTGTTTTTT.

The V gene is TRBV5-1, the J gene TRBJ2-1; D gene ambiguous. Trimming pared 4 bases from V and 0 bases from J, leaving 11 bases between. The CDR3 extends over 15 amino acids. CDR1 is SGHRS, CDR2 YFSETQ, per germline. The CDR3 reads CASSRGQSSYNEQFF. DNA of the CDR3: TGCGCCAGCAGCCGCGGTCAGAGCTCCTACAATGAGCAGTTCTTC.

The CDR3 spells CASSLWGRLSDEQYF. The CDR3 DNA sequence: TGTGCCAGCAGTTTATGGGGGCGCTTATCGGACGAGCAGTACTTC. This chain uses TRBV28 with TRBJ2-7, with a tentative D call TRBD1 (5 bases). The CDR3 covers 15 residues. V lost 0 bases to trimming and J lost 5 bases, with 14 bases between them. CDR1 and CDR2 from the germline V gene are MDHEN and SYDVKM.

The CDR3: CASSLAQSSYEQYF. The CDR3 DNA is TGCGCCAGCAGCTTGGCACAGAGCTCCTACGAGCAGTACTTC. V and J are TRBV5-1 and TRBJ2-7; D gene uncertain. With 0 bases removed from V and 0 bases from J, the gap between germline ends came to 7 bases. Germline V gene sequence: CDR1 SGHRS, CDR2 YFSETQ. The CDR3 covers 14 residues.

DNA of the CDR3: TGCGCCAGTACAGATTTCTCTGGAAACACCATATATTTT. This translates into CASTDFSGNTIYF. This chain connects TRBV5-1 to TRBJ1-3; D is undetermined. This CDR3 has 13 residues. Per the germline V gene, CDR1 is SGHRS and CDR2 is YFSETQ. V was trimmed by 8 bases and J by 0 bases, leaving 9 bases between them.

This sequence joins TRBV7-9 and TRBJ2-1; no firm D call. The CDR3 has 13 residues. Trimming pared 0 bases from V and 10 bases from J, leaving 10 bases between. CDR1 is SEHNR, CDR2 FQNEAQ, per germline (reference sequence). CDR3 nucleotide sequence: TGTGCCAGCAGCTTAGCATGGCGACCCGAGCAGTTCTTC. Protein: CASSLAWRPEQFF.